Shown below are 2 T cell receptor beta chains from a single sample sequenced in a study of blood T cell dynamics during melanoma immunotherapy. As to time point: pre-treatment baseline. Libraries were prepared by immunoSEQ multiplex PCR; TCRdb keeps only in-frame clonotypes and omits some of them. The data show approximately 12,000 clones, about 90% seen once. This material consisted of blood, taken from a patient treated with checkpoint blockade. The receptors were sampled from a human donor with melanoma.

This rearrangement joins TRBV6-6 to TRBJ2-1, with 9 bases identical to TRBD2. V was pared by 11 bases and J by 9 bases, with 11 bases of the junction left unmatched. In germline, CDR1 is MNHNY, CDR2 SVGAGI (reference sequence). This CDR3 comprises 13 residues. The chain's CDR3 is CAARGTSITEQFF. In DNA, the CDR3 is TGTGCCGCCCGTGGGACTAGCATCACTGAGCAGTTCTTC.

This chain joins TRBV29-1 and TRBJ1-1; no firm D call. The CDR3 runs 15 residues. Trimming took off 2 bases at V and 0 bases at J, with 13 bases between the two ends. The germline CDR1 and CDR2 sequences are SQVTM and ANQGSEA. Here the CDR3 DNA reads TGCAGCGTTGAAAAGGTCACAGCCATGAACACTGAAGCTTTCTTT. Translation: CSVEKVTAMNTEAFF.